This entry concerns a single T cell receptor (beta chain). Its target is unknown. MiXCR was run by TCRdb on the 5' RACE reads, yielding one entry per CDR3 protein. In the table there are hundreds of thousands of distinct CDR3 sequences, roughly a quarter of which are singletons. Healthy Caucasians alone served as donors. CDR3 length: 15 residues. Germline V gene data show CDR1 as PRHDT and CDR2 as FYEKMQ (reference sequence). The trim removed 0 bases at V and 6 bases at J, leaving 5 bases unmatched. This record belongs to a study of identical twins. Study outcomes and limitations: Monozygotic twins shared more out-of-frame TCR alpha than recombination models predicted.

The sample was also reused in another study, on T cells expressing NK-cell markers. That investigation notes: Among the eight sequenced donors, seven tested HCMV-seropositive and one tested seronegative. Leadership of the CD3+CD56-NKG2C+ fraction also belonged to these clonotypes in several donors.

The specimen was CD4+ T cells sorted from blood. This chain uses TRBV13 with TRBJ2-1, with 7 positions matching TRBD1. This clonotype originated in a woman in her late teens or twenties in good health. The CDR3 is CASSLGQAGGNEQFF. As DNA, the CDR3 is TGTGCCAGCAGCTTAGGCCAGGCAGGGGGCAATGAGCAGTTCTTC.